These 31 T cell receptor beta chains were sequenced from one sample in a study of T cell responses to AZD1222 COVID-19 vaccine. Method: immunoSEQ multiplex PCR; TCRdb's copy keeps in-frame clones and lacks some. The sample records around 200,000 clones, roughly 88% being singletons. The sample consisted of peripheral blood, taken on day 0 of AZD1222 vaccination. The origin of the receptors is an adult in good health.

The J gene is TRBJ1-5, the V gene TRBV18; D unclear. CDR1 and CDR2 from the germline V gene are KGHSH and LQKENI. V lost 6 bases and J 5 bases, leaving 11 bases between the germline ends. The CDR3 is 13 amino acids. The CDR3 protein is CASSPGSDQPQHF. The CDR3 DNA follows: TGTGCCAGCTCGCCCGGGTCCGATCAGCCCCAGCATTTT.

This rearrangement joins TRBV5-4 to TRBJ1-2; D not certain. Germline lookup yields CDR1 SGHNT and CDR2 YYREEE (reference sequence). This CDR3 is 15 amino acids long. With 5 bases removed from V and 4 bases from J, the gap between germline ends came to 18 bases. As DNA, the CDR3 is TGTGCCAGCAGGAACCGAGGAGACACCCCCTATGGCTACACCTTC. The encoded protein is CASRNRGDTPYGYTF.

The rearrangement uses TRBV2 and TRBJ2-3; the D gene is possibly TRBD2 (6 bases). There are 13 residues in the CDR3. V dropped 7 bases and J dropped 1 base, with 9 bases sitting between them. Germline CDR1 is SNHLY and CDR2 is FYNNEI. The CDR3 here is CASITGGTDTQYF. DNA for the CDR3: TGTGCCAGCATTACGGGGGGCACAGATACGCAGTATTTT.

This chain connects TRBV2 to TRBJ2-7; 10 bases match TRBD1. The trim removed 7 bases at V and 1 base at J, leaving 4 bases unmatched. CDR1 and CDR2 (germline): SNHLY, FYNNEI. The CDR3 has 14 amino acids. CDR3 in DNA: TGTGCCAGCAAGGGACAGGGGTTATCCTACGAGCAGTACTTC. This translates into CASKGQGLSYEQYF.

The chain is built from TRBV7-3 and TRBJ2-1; D is possibly TRBD1 or TRBD2 (5 bases each). V was clipped by 4 bases and J by 0 bases, with 7 bases between them. Germline CDR1 and CDR2: SGHTA and FQGTGA. The CDR3 extends over 14 amino acids. The CDR3 region is CASSSGTSYNEQFF. CDR3 coding DNA: TGTGCCAGCAGCTCCGGGACCTCCTACAATGAGCAGTTCTTC.

The chain joins TRBV2 to TRBJ2-5; 7 bases are shared with TRBD2. CDR1 is SNHLY, CDR2 FYNNEI, per germline. The CDR3 length is 15 residues. Unmatched junction bases numbered 11, after V lost 6 bases and J lost 4 bases. CDR3 amino acids: CASSAGLGEGETQYF. The CDR3 DNA reads TGTGCCAGCAGCGCGGGACTCGGGGAGGGAGAGACCCAGTACTTC. Using reference TRBV2 and TRBJ2-5 for the parts outside the CDR3, the full variable domain is EPEVTQTPSHQVTQMGQEVILRCVPISNHLYFYWYRQILGQKVEFLVSFYNNEISEKSEIFDDQFSVERPDGSNFTLKIRSTKLEDSAMYFCASSAGLGEGETQYFGPGTRLLVL.

This chain joins TRBV20-1 and TRBJ1-2, with D maybe TRBD1 (5 bases). V gave up 3 bases and J gave up 7 bases, with 12 bases separating them. The CDR3 spans 12 residues. Germline V gene sequence: CDR1 DFQATT, CDR2 SNEGSKA (reference sequence). CDR3 coding DNA: TGCAGTGCTAGTAGGGGAGAGGGTGGCTACACCTTC. Protein: CSASRGEGGYTF.

The gene calls are TRBV25-1 and TRBJ1-2; D gene ambiguous. There are 12 residues in the CDR3. Trimming removed 2 bases at V and 4 bases at J, with 5 bases between. Germline V gives CDR1 MGHDK, CDR2 SYGVNS. CDR3 residues: CASSEGSYGYTF. CDR3 nucleotides: TGTGCCAGCAGTGAAGGCAGCTATGGCTACACCTTC.

This clone came up once. The genes are TRBV3-1 (or the pseudogene TRBV3-2) and TRBJ2-1; D unresolved. Per germline, CDR1 LGHDT and CDR2 YNNKEL (reference sequence). The V end lost 3 bases, the J end lost 8 bases, and 14 bases lay between the germline ends. The CDR3 runs to 14 residues. The CDR3 reads CASSQVNLHHEQFF. The DNA of the CDR3 is TGTGCCAGCAGCCAGGTTAACTTACACCATGAGCAGTTCTTC.

The V and J genes are TRBV5-1 and TRBJ1-1; weak D call: TRBD1 (5 bases). The V gene lost 4 bases and the J gene lost 4 bases, with 11 bases spanning the gap. Germline-derived CDR1 and CDR2 are SGHRS and YFSETQ. CDR3 length: 13 amino acids. CDR3 residues: CASSPPGTTEAFF. The CDR3 coding sequence is TGCGCCAGCAGCCCACCAGGGACCACTGAAGCTTTCTTT.

V and J are TRBV7-9 and TRBJ1-1; 8 nucleotides match TRBD1. There are 14 residues in the CDR3. The germline V gene encodes CDR1 SEHNR and CDR2 FQNEAQ (reference sequence). V shed 6 bases, J shed 6 bases, and the junction held 9 bases outside the gene matches. The DNA of the CDR3 is TGTGCCAGCAGGCCAACGGACAGGGCCGCTGAAGCTTTCTTT. As protein: CASRPTDRAAEAFF.

This chain uses TRBV9 with TRBJ2-5, with 8 bases that match TRBD2. The CDR3 has 17 amino acids. CDR1 SGDLS and CDR2 YYNGEE come from the germline V gene. After removal of 0 bases from V and 1 base from J, the junction contained 8 bases not matched to a gene. The CDR3 DNA is TGTGCCAGCAGCGTAGCTCAGCGGGGGCCGGCCCAAGAGACCCAGTACTTC. Its protein is CASSVAQRGPAQETQYF.

In DNA form, the CDR3 reads TGCGCCAGCAGCTTGGGCAACTCTGGAAACACCATATATTTT. It codes for CASSLGNSGNTIYF. V usage is TRBV5-1 and J usage is TRBJ1-3; D remains unclear. The germline V gene has CDR1 SGHRS and CDR2 YFSETQ. Trimming cost V 0 bases and J 0 bases, with 4 bases left between them. The length of the CDR3 is 14 residues.

The J gene is TRBJ2-1, the V gene TRBV27; perhaps TRBD2 as D (6 bases). This CDR3 has 17 amino acids. Trimming removed 5 bases from V and 5 bases from J, with 22 bases in between. Per germline, CDR1 MNHEY and CDR2 SMNVEV (reference sequence). CDR3 sequence: CASSPTAGFLIDNEQFF. The CDR3 DNA follows: TGTGCCAGCAGTCCTACTGCGGGATTCCTGATCGACAATGAGCAGTTCTTC.

The genes are TRBV19 and TRBJ2-7, with D uncertain. Trimming removed 2 bases at V and 2 bases at J, with 13 bases between. Looked up from germline, CDR1 is LNHDA and CDR2 is SQIVND (reference sequence). The CDR3 is 15 amino acids. The CDR3 is CASSIRAELTYEQYF. CDR3 in DNA: TGTGCCAGTAGTATACGGGCAGAGCTGACCTACGAGCAGTACTTC. Variable domain in full (rest from reference TRBV19 and TRBJ2-7): DGGITQSPKYLFRKEGQNVTLSCEQNLNHDAMYWYRQDPGQGLRLIYYSQIVNDFQKGDIAEGYSVSREKKESFPLTVTSAQKNPTAFYLCASSIRAELTYEQYFGPGTRLTVT.

This chain links TRBV30 with TRBJ2-7, with 7 bases that match TRBD1. The CDR3 runs to 12 residues. V was clipped by 7 bases and J by 3 bases; unmatched bases: 6. Germline V gene lookup returns CDR1 GTSNPN and CDR2 SVGIG (reference sequence). Here the CDR3 reads CASRQGSYEQYF. The CDR3 DNA reads TGTGCCTCTAGACAGGGAAGCTACGAGCAGTACTTC.

This sequence joins TRBV19 and TRBJ2-7, with D tentatively TRBD1 (6 bases). The V gene's germline CDR1 is LNHDA and CDR2 SQIVND (reference sequence). The CDR3 covers 12 residues. The V gene lost 6 bases and the J gene lost 6 bases, with 12 bases spanning the gap. CDR3 loop: CASSTRGREQYF. CDR3 nucleotide sequence: TGTGCCAGTAGCACCAGGGGTCGCGAGCAGTACTTC.

V is TRBV7-8 and J is TRBJ1-6; the D gene is possibly TRBD1 (6 bases). V was cut by 4 bases and J by 7 bases, with 14 bases left in between. Germline V gene data show CDR1 as SGHVS and CDR2 as FQNEAQ. The CDR3 sequence is 15 residues long. The CDR3 bases are TGTGCCAGCAGCTCAGGGGCACGTGGGAATTCACCCCTCCACTTT. Translated: CASSSGARGNSPLHF.

V usage is TRBV19 and J usage is TRBJ2-7; D remains ambiguous. V lost 8 bases and J lost 2, with 10 bases in between. The germline CDR1 and CDR2 sequences are LNHDA and SQIVND (reference sequence). The CDR3 extends over 12 amino acids. CDR3 sequence (DNA): TGTGCCAGTGGTCCGGACCCCTACGAGCAGTACTTC. Its protein product is CASGPDPYEQYF.

CDR3 in amino acids: CASSSGYEQYF. The CDR3, as DNA: TGTGCCAGCAGTTCCGGCTACGAGCAGTACTTC. The chain joins TRBV27 to TRBJ2-7, with no clear D. The CDR3 sequence is 11 residues long. V shed 4 bases and J shed 3 bases, with 4 bases lying between them. The germline CDR1 and CDR2 sequences are MNHEY and SMNVEV (reference sequence).

The chain couples TRBV7-8 to TRBJ2-7; 9 nucleotides agree with TRBD1. J gave up 5 bases and V 5 bases, and 7 bases lay outside the gene matches. The CDR3 is 14 residues long. CDR1 and CDR2 from the germline V gene are SGHVS and FQNEAQ. CDR3 amino acids: CASSKQGAIHEQYF. The CDR3 DNA follows: TGTGCCAGCAGCAAACAGGGGGCTATCCACGAGCAGTACTTC.

The chain recombines TRBV7-9 with TRBJ2-3, with 7 bases lining up with TRBD2. V was pared by 5 bases and J by 5 bases, with 13 bases of the junction left unmatched. Germline V gene lookup returns CDR1 SEHNR and CDR2 FQNEAQ (reference sequence). This CDR3 comprises 16 residues. The CDR3 spells CASSPRKGGVRDTQYF. For the CDR3, the DNA is TGTGCCAGCAGCCCCCGCAAGGGAGGGGTAAGAGATACGCAGTATTTT.

This clone has ten or more counts. This chain connects TRBV7-9 to TRBJ2-7, with D possibly TRBD1 on 5 matching bases. This CDR3 region has 16 residues. V was pared by 0 bases and J by 3 bases, with 15 bases between. Germline V gene sequence: CDR1 SEHNR, CDR2 FQNEAQ (reference sequence). Here the CDR3 DNA reads TGTGCCAGCAGCTTAGCCGCAGGGCGACTTGACTACGAGCAGTACTTC. Protein sequence: CASSLAAGRLDYEQYF.

This chain links TRBV5-1 with TRBJ2-1; perhaps D is TRBD1 or TRBD2 (5 bases each). This CDR3 spans 12 amino acids. CDR1 is SGHRS and CDR2 is YFSETQ in the germline V gene. The germline V and J ends were trimmed by 0 bases and 9 bases, with 7 bases remaining between them. DNA of the CDR3: TGCGCCAGCAGCTTGGGAGGGGTTGAGCAGTTCTTC. The encoded protein is CASSLGGVEQFF.

The CDR3, as DNA: TGTGCCAGCAGCGTCGGGACCCACGATCTGTTCTTC. Protein sequence: CASSVGTHDLFF. This chain links TRBV9 with TRBJ2-1, with D perhaps being TRBD1 or TRBD2 (5 bases each). This CDR3 comprises 12 residues. CDR1 SGDLS and CDR2 YYNGEE come from the germline V gene. The ends were cut back, 2 bases at V and 15 bases at J, with 15 bases in the middle.

The chain combines TRBV2 with TRBJ2-6; D perhaps matches TRBD1 (6 bases). There are 14 residues in the CDR3. From germline, CDR1 is SNHLY and CDR2 FYNNEI. V dropped 7 bases and J dropped 1 base, with 8 bases sitting between them. The CDR3 here is CASTTGSGANVLTF. In DNA, the CDR3 is TGTGCCAGCACGACAGGATCTGGGGCCAACGTCCTGACTTTC.

The V gene is TRBV18, the J gene TRBJ1-2; D not certain. The V gene lost 3 bases and the J gene lost 6 bases, with 20 bases spanning the gap. Germline assignment: CDR1 KGHSH and CDR2 LQKENI. The CDR3 contains 16 residues. The DNA for the CDR3 is TGTGCCAGCTCACCGGGAGGTCTCAGTCCTCCGCATGGCTACACCTTC. Translation gives CASSPGGLSPPHGYTF.

This clone was counted only a few times. The chain couples TRBV30 to TRBJ1-1; D call uncertain. CDR1 is GTSNPN and CDR2 is SVGIG in the germline V gene (reference sequence). This CDR3 comprises 13 residues. Trimming removed 0 bases at V and 6 bases at J, with 11 bases between. The CDR3 spells CAWSVLRRPEAFF. The CDR3 bases are TGTGCCTGGAGTGTACTTCGGCGGCCTGAAGCTTTCTTT.

This chain connects TRBV3-1 (or the pseudogene TRBV3-2) to TRBJ1-3, with D possibly TRBD1 on 5 matching bases. CDR3 length: 13 residues. Germline V CDR1 and CDR2: LGHDT, YNNKEL (reference sequence). The V end was cut by 4 bases, the J end by 9 bases, with 13 bases between. In DNA form, the CDR3 reads TGTGCCAGCAGCCCCCTGGGGGTCGGCACCATATATTTT. Protein product: CASSPLGVGTIYF.

The chain couples TRBV27 to TRBJ1-1, with 7 positions matching TRBD1. Trimming cost V 3 bases and J 2 bases; bases outside gene matches: 6. This CDR3 comprises 15 residues. In germline, CDR1 is MNHEY, CDR2 SMNVEV (reference sequence). The CDR3: CASSFLGDSNTEAFF. The DNA for the CDR3 is TGTGCCAGCAGTTTCCTAGGGGACAGTAACACTGAAGCTTTCTTT.

The chain combines TRBV6-5 with TRBJ2-7; D ambiguous. The CDR3 is 11 amino acids. Trimming shortened V by 6 bases and J by 3 bases, and 6 bases separated the two germline ends. The germline gives CDR1 MNHEY, CDR2 SVGAGI. The CDR3 protein is CASRHIYEQYF. The CDR3 nucleotides are TGTGCCAGCAGACATATCTACGAGCAGTACTTC.